Listed below are T cell receptor beta chains from one sample, sequenced in a study of a mutant IDH1 vaccine in newly diagnosed glioma. Measured with immunoSEQ multiplex PCR; TCRdb has only the in-frame clones, and not every one. The repertoire holds approximately 45,000 clones, with roughly 92% as singletons. No cognate antigen is known for these TCRs. The source was PBMCs, collected from a glioma patient whose treatment included an IDH1 peptide vaccine. The origin of the receptors is a man in his fifties with glioma. Each CDR3 is given with its conserved first and last residue. The order of the fields is V gene, CDR3 protein.

TRBV6-6,CASRPGRGNSPLHF
TRBV19,CARTQGNQPQHF
TRBV7-2,CASSFRGGADQPQHF
TRBV5-5,CASSRLAGGTDTQYF
TRBV4-3,CASSQDRQGAGYGYTF
TRBV7-9,CASSLVTGWAGELFF
TRBV6-5,CASSRTGAGETQYF
TRBV7-9,CASSSTTGLDYEQYF
TRBV5-6,CASSSSGGAYEQYF
TRBV7-6,CASSLGSATGGNQPQHF
TRBV7-7,CASSLVPRGGQETQYF
TRBV6-1,CASSEAWGTGRGEKLFF
TRBV5-6,CASSLAGLVQYF
TRBV21-1,CASSTRLAGGCYEQYF
TRBV5-1,CASSLSGYEQYF
TRBV2,CASSRDGNSGNTIYF
TRBV6-1,CASSGPGGDRVTQYF
TRBV18,CASSPGTGENIQYF
TRBV29-1,CSGRTGSNTGELFF
TRBV11-3,CASSSGDSQETQYF